Given below is one T cell receptor beta chain in context. The data belong to a study of blood T cell repertoires in COVID-19. Generated by immunoSEQ multiplex PCR, the TCRdb table keeps only in-frame clones and is missing some. Found here are 120,000 or so clones, around 84% of them singletons; the top ten hold about 4%. The CDR3 is 14 amino acids. V shed 4 bases, J shed 2 bases, and the junction held 2 bases outside the gene matches. Germline V gives CDR1 LNHDA, CDR2 SQIVND (reference sequence). The V and J genes are TRBV19 and TRBJ1-5; TRBD1 matches 7 bases. This sequence originates from a woman aged 30 to 39 who had recovered from COVID-19. The sample was PBMCs or T cells enriched from blood (not recorded which). CDR3 bases: TGTGCCAGTAGTACTGGACAGGGCAATCAGCCCCAGCATTTT. It is translated as CASSTGQGNQPQHF. The full variable domain, completed using reference TRBV19 and TRBJ1-5, is DGGITQSPKYLFRKEGQNVTLSCEQNLNHDAMYWYRQDPGQGLRLIYYSQIVNDFQKGDIAEGYSVSREKKESFPLTVTSAQKNPTAFYLCASSTGQGNQPQHFGDGTRLSIL.